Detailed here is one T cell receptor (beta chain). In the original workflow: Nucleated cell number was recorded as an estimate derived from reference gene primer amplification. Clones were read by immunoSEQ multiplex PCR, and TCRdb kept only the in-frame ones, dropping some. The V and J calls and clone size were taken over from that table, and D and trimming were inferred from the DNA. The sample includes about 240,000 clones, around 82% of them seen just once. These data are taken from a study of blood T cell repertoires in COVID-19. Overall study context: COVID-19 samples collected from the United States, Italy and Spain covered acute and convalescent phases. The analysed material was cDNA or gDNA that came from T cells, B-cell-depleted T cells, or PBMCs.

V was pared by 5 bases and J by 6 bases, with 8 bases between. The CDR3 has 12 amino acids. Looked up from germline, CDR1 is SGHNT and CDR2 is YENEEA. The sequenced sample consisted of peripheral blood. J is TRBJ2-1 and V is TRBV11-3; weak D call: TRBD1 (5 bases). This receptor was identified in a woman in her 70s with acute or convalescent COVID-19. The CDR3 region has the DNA TGTGCCAGCAGCCCCACAGGCAATGAGCAGTTCTTC. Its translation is CASSPTGNEQFF. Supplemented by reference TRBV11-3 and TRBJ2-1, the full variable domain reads EAGVVQSPRYKIIEKKQPVAFWCNPISGHNTLYWYLQNLGQGPELLIRYENEEAVDDSQLPKDRFSAERLKGVDSTLKIQPAELGDSAVYLCASSPTGNEQFFGPGTRLTVL.